Shown below are 30 T cell receptor beta chains from a single sample sequenced in a study of regulatory T cells in long-lasting Graves disease. Library construction for TCR beta used iRepertoire HTBI primers and Arm-PCR of CDR3 regions. In TCRdb, the multiplex PCR reads were re-called with MiXCR into one record per CDR3 protein. The table shows approximately 470,000 distinct CDR3 sequences, with about 17% occurring only once. Time point defined: newly diagnosed GD, antithyroid drugs for less than 3 months. PBMC RNA was the source of the TCR library. This same sample was also taken into another study, of T cells in Graves' hyperthyroidism and ophthalmopathy.

The sequences come from peripheral blood mononuclear cells (PBMCs), collected at new diagnosis, from a patient treated with antithyroid drugs. The receptors originated from a man aged 35-49 years with Graves disease.

In regard to this clonotype: A much larger clone sits a single nucleotide away, making a read error possible. V gene TRBV28 combines with J gene TRBJ2-2; D uncertain. CDR1 and CDR2 from the germline V gene are MDHEN and SYDVKM. The V end was cut by 9 bases, the J end by 9 bases, with 11 bases between. The CDR3 is made up of 11 amino acids. DNA of the CDR3: TGTGCCAGTCGGAGCCTCCGGGAGCTGTTTTTT. Protein product: CASRSLRELFF.

The chain couples TRBV12-3 or TRBV12-4 to TRBJ2-1; tentatively, D is TRBD2 (6 bases). With 1 base removed from V and 14 bases from J, the gap between germline ends came to 15 bases. The CDR3 consists of 13 residues. The chain's CDR3 is CASSLGEREIEFF. DNA of the CDR3: TGTGCCAGCAGTTTAGGTGAACGGGAGATTGAGTTCTTC.

At least ten counts were recorded for this clonotype. This rearrangement joins TRBV7-6 to TRBJ2-7, with unresolved D. The CDR3 spans 14 residues. Germline lookup yields CDR1 SGHVS and CDR2 FNYEAQ. The V and J ends lost 4 bases and 2 bases respectively, with 12 bases between them. CDR3: CASSSLERPYEQYF. The CDR3 nucleotides read TGTGCCAGCAGCTCCCTAGAGAGACCCTACGAGCAGTACTTC.

This clonotype was observed many times. This chain links TRBV6-1 with TRBJ1-4; D gene unclear. In germline, CDR1 is MNHNS, CDR2 SASEGT. The CDR3 spans 17 residues. With 7 bases removed from V and 7 bases from J, the gap between germline ends came to 25 bases. The CDR3 spells CASTAQPGLRRAEKLFF. The DNA for the CDR3 is TGTGCCAGCACGGCTCAACCGGGCCTCCGTAGGGCTGAAAAACTGTTTTTT.

The genes are TRBV6-1 and TRBJ2-7, with 7 bases identical to TRBD1. The J segment lost 2 bases and the V segment lost 5 bases, leaving 6 bases of the junction unmatched. The germline gives CDR1 MNHNS, CDR2 SASEGT. The CDR3 spans 14 residues. The chain's CDR3 is CASSRDSNTYEQYF. CDR3 sequence (DNA): TGTGCCAGCAGTCGGGACAGTAATACCTACGAGCAGTACTTC.

This clonotype was seen ten or more times. The rearrangement joins TRBV7-9 to TRBJ1-1; a weak D match, TRBD1 (6 bases). Germline V lookup: CDR1 SEHNR, CDR2 FQNEAQ (reference sequence). Trimming left V 4 bases short and J 1 base short, with 13 bases between. The CDR3 length is 15 residues. In nucleotides, the CDR3 is TGTGCCAGCAGCTCCCAATCACAGGGGAACACTGAAGCTTTCTTT. Protein sequence: CASSSQSQGNTEAFF.

V gene TRBV12-5 combines with J gene TRBJ2-3, with TRBD1 identical over 7 bases. CDR1 and CDR2 from the germline V gene are LGHNT and FRNRAP. V shed 7 bases and J 8 bases; nucleotides not matched to a gene: 6. The CDR3 is made up of 12 amino acids. CDR3: CASAVDRTTQYF. CDR3 coding DNA: TGTGCTAGTGCCGTGGACAGGACTACGCAGTATTTT.

This clonotype was picked up a small number of times. This sequence joins TRBV18 and TRBJ2-7; maybe TRBD1 (5 bases). The CDR3 is 16 amino acids. Germline assignment: CDR1 KGHSH and CDR2 LQKENI. Trimming removed 6 bases from V and 2 bases from J, with 20 bases in between. The CDR3 DNA follows: TGTGCCAGCTCTCAAACTTTGACAGACAAAACCTACGAGCAGTACTTC. Translated, it gives CASSQTLTDKTYEQYF. Complete variable domain (other parts from reference TRBV18 and TRBJ2-7): NAGVMQNPRHLVRRRGQEARLRCSPMKGHSHVYWYRQLPEEGLKFMVYLQKENIIDESGMPKERFSAEFPKEGPSILRIQQVVRGDSAAYFCASSQTLTDKTYEQYFGPGTRLTVT.

This clonotype was picked up many times. This chain links TRBV28 with TRBJ2-7, with TRBD1 as a possible D gene (6 bases). The V gene's germline CDR1 is MDHEN and CDR2 SYDVKM. V was clipped by 3 bases and J by 0 bases, with 12 bases between them. The CDR3 has 15 residues. The CDR3, as DNA: TGTGCCAGCAGTTTTGGGGGCGATGGCTCCTACGAGCAGTACTTC. Translating gives CASSFGGDGSYEQYF.

The V call is TRBV12-3 or TRBV12-4, the J call TRBJ2-2, with a possible D match to TRBD1 (5 bases). The CDR3 is 14 amino acids. Trimming cost V 0 bases and J 6 bases, with 8 bases left between them. The CDR3 loop reads CASSLARVSGELFF. CDR3 DNA sequence: TGTGCCAGCAGTTTAGCCAGGGTTTCCGGGGAGCTGTTTTTT.

Comments on this clonotype: This may arise from a read error, as a much more abundant clone is one base away. The chain is built from TRBV28 and TRBJ2-7, with D unresolved. From germline, CDR1 is MDHEN and CDR2 SYDVKM. The CDR3 runs 13 residues. CDR3 amino acids: CASNLARRDEQYF. CDR3 coding DNA: TGTGCCAGCAATTTAGCTAGGCGCGACGAGCAGTACTTC.

This clonotype was observed at least ten times. This sequence joins TRBV12-3 or TRBV12-4 and TRBJ1-1; D is unclear. The CDR3 has 14 amino acids. The ends were cut back, 1 base at V and 4 bases at J, with 10 bases in the middle. The CDR3 coding sequence is TGTGCCAGCAGTTTAGAAGGGCGGGTCACTGAAGCTTTCTTT. Encoded protein: CASSLEGRVTEAFF.

This clonotype was seen many times. J is TRBJ1-2 and V is TRBV28; no clear D. V was shortened by 5 bases and J by 7 bases, with 11 bases between the two germline ends. This CDR3 comprises 12 residues. The germline gives CDR1 MDHEN, CDR2 SYDVKM. The CDR3 bases are TGTGCCAGCAGTCGAACAGCTGCTGGCTACACCTTC. This codes for CASSRTAAGYTF.

The chain joins TRBV9 to TRBJ2-1; no clear D. The germline V and J ends were trimmed by 0 bases and 4 bases, with 11 bases remaining between them. Germline loops: CDR1 SGDLS, CDR2 YYNGEE. The CDR3 spans 15 residues. The CDR3 loop reads CASSVALRSYNEQFF. CDR3 DNA: TGTGCCAGCAGCGTAGCTCTCAGGTCTTACAATGAGCAGTTCTTC.

In its sample, this clonotype was seen many times. The rearrangement links TRBV5-5 to TRBJ2-3; 8 bases line up with TRBD2. The CDR3 length is 15 residues. Germline lookup yields CDR1 SGHKS and CDR2 YYEKEE (reference sequence). The J segment lost 5 bases and the V segment lost 1 base, leaving 6 bases of the junction unmatched. CDR3 DNA: TGTGCCAGCAGCTTGCAAGCGGGAGTGATAGATACGCAGTATTTT. Residues: CASSLQAGVIDTQYF.

This clonotype was recorded at least ten times. This chain joins TRBV7-9 and TRBJ1-4; TRBD1 is a possible D gene (5 bases). CDR1 is SEHNR and CDR2 is FQNEAQ in the germline V gene (reference sequence). V lost 4 bases, J lost 0 bases, and 15 bases lay in between. The CDR3 has 17 amino acids. This CDR3 is CASSSYTWTPTNEKLFF. The CDR3 nucleotides are TGTGCCAGCAGCTCCTACACGTGGACACCAACTAATGAAAAACTGTTTTTT.

This clonotype turned up a few times. The chain carries TRBV9 and TRBJ2-7; maybe TRBD2 (5 bases). This CDR3 spans 16 amino acids. Trimming removed 0 bases at V and 6 bases at J, with 19 bases between. The V gene's germline CDR1 is SGDLS and CDR2 YYNGEE. The CDR3 region is CASSVGVAQEVCEQYF. The DNA for the CDR3 is TGTGCCAGCAGCGTAGGGGTAGCGCAAGAAGTTTGCGAGCAGTACTTC.

This clonotype has a handful of counts. This rearrangement joins TRBV5-1 to TRBJ1-6, with D possibly being TRBD1 (5 bases). CDR1 is SGHRS, CDR2 YFSETQ, per germline. The V and J ends lost 5 bases and 9 bases respectively, with 18 bases between them. The CDR3 is made up of 15 amino acids. The CDR3 region is CASRPTARGGSPLHF. The CDR3 DNA reads TGCGCCAGCAGACCGACTGCGCGGGGGGGTTCACCCCTCCACTTT.

This clonotype was observed a few times. The chain is built from TRBV12-3 or TRBV12-4 and TRBJ2-1; 11 nucleotides match TRBD2. The CDR3 loop spans 15 amino acids. V gave up 7 bases and J gave up 9 bases; unmatched junction bases: 11. CDR3 sequence (DNA): TGTGCCAGCATCACTAGCGGGAGCCGTACCGGTGAGCAGTTCTTC. It specifies CASITSGSRTGEQFF.

This clonotype was found a few times. J is TRBJ1-3 and V is TRBV2, with unresolved D. Germline CDR1 SNHLY, CDR2 FYNNEI. The V and J ends lost 7 bases and 1 base respectively, with 11 bases between them. The CDR3 covers 14 residues. The CDR3 loop reads CASITSESGNTIYF. The CDR3 region has the DNA TGTGCCAGCATTACTTCAGAGTCTGGAAACACCATATATTTT.

This rearrangement joins TRBV19 to TRBJ2-7; D tentatively fits TRBD1 or TRBD2 (6 bases each). Per the germline V gene, CDR1 is LNHDA and CDR2 is SQIVND (reference sequence). V was shortened by 3 bases and J by 6 bases, with 15 bases between the two germline ends. The CDR3 runs 14 residues. CDR3 sequence (DNA): TGTGCCAGTAGTATGGATCCGGGGGCAACCGAGCAGTACTTC. The encoded protein is CASSMDPGATEQYF.

A few counts support this clonotype. The genes are TRBV12-5 and TRBJ2-3; 8 bases fit TRBD2. V gave up 0 bases and J gave up 1 base; unmatched junction bases: 3. The length of the CDR3 is 16 residues. Per the germline V gene, CDR1 is LGHNT and CDR2 is FRNRAP. CDR3 residues: CASGLVLSGGTDTQYF. The CDR3 DNA reads as TGTGCTAGTGGTTTGGTACTTAGCGGGGGCACAGATACGCAGTATTTT.

This chain links TRBV19 with TRBJ2-7; perhaps TRBD2 as D (5 bases). Germline V CDR1 and CDR2: LNHDA, SQIVND (reference sequence). V lost 1 base and J 6 bases, leaving 13 bases between the germline ends. The CDR3 is 14 amino acids. CDR3 loop: CASSIGGRTREQYF. The CDR3, as DNA: TGTGCCAGTAGTATAGGAGGAAGGACTCGCGAGCAGTACTTC.

The chain links TRBV19 to TRBJ2-3; 12 nucleotides align to TRBD1. CDR1 and CDR2 from the germline V gene are LNHDA and SQIVND (reference sequence). With 5 bases clipped from V and 0 bases from J, the junction kept 18 bases outside the gene matches. CDR3 size: 21 residues. The CDR3 nucleotides read TGTGCCAGTAGTCCGTCCCGGGACAGGGGGCAGGGCGCTACTAGCACAGATACGCAGTATTTT. Its translation is CASSPSRDRGQGATSTDTQYF.

The chain carries TRBV7-3 and TRBJ2-7; 9 positions match TRBD1. Germline V gene lookup returns CDR1 SGHTA and CDR2 FQGTGA. This CDR3 is 16 amino acids long. Trimming cost V 3 bases and J 7 bases; bases outside gene matches: 13. The CDR3 region is CASSLMGGQGYNEQYF. Here the CDR3 DNA reads TGTGCCAGCAGCTTGATGGGGGGACAGGGCTACAATGAGCAGTACTTC.

This clonotype occurred many times. V is TRBV19 and J is TRBJ1-5; unclear D gene. Germline assignment: CDR1 LNHDA and CDR2 SQIVND (reference sequence). V lost 1 base to trimming and J lost 8 bases, with 18 bases between them. The CDR3 spans 16 residues. The CDR3 loop reads CASSIAKTIPGEPQHF. In DNA, the CDR3 is TGTGCCAGTAGTATAGCAAAGACAATACCCGGGGAGCCCCAGCATTTT. Filled out from reference TRBV19 and TRBJ1-5, the complete variable domain reads DGGITQSPKYLFRKEGQNVTLSCEQNLNHDAMYWYRQDPGQGLRLIYYSQIVNDFQKGDIAEGYSVSREKKESFPLTVTSAQKNPTAFYLCASSIAKTIPGEPQHFGDGTRLSIL.

To note about this clonotype: A much bigger clone sits one base away, suggesting this may be a read error. J is TRBJ2-3 and V is TRBV7-8; D is possibly TRBD2 (6 bases). Germline CDR1 reads SGHVS; CDR2 reads FQNEAQ. CDR3 length equals 13 residues. Trimming pared 0 bases from V and 7 bases from J, leaving 8 bases between. The CDR3 DNA is TGTGCCAGCAGCTTAGCGGGAGGAAATACGCAGTATTTT. It translates to CASSLAGGNTQYF.

This clonotype was seen a handful of times. The gene calls are TRBV7-2 and TRBJ1-5; D remains unclear. CDR1 and CDR2 (germline): SGHTA, FQGNSA. There are 14 residues in the CDR3. V lost 3 bases and J 6 bases, leaving 12 bases between the germline ends. CDR3 residues: CASSFQGRVQPQHF. In nucleotides, the CDR3 is TGTGCCAGCAGCTTCCAAGGGCGGGTTCAGCCCCAGCATTTT.

This clonotype has more than one count but fewer than ten. This may come from a read error, since a much larger clone is one base off. The rearrangement links TRBV10-3 to TRBJ2-1, with D possibly matching TRBD1 (5 bases). The end of the DNA is better explained by TRBJ2-5, so the J call may be wrong. The CDR3 extends over 15 amino acids. Per the germline V gene, CDR1 is ENHRY and CDR2 is SYGVKD. The CDR3: CTISESVPGQETQYF. Written as DNA, the CDR3 is TGTACCATCAGTGAGTCTGTTCCAGGGCAAGAGACCCAGTACTTC.

At least ten counts were recorded for this clonotype. The CDR3 bases are TGCAGTGCTAGGGCCCCAACTAATGAAAAACTGTTTTTT. It specifies CSARAPTNEKLFF. V gene TRBV20-1 combines with J gene TRBJ1-4; no clear D gene. V was cut by 3 bases and J by 0 bases, with 5 bases left in between. The CDR3 is made up of 13 amino acids. In germline, CDR1 is DFQATT, CDR2 SNEGSKA (reference sequence).